A selection of T cell receptor beta chains follows, all from one sample in a study of PD-1 blockade in classical Hodgkin lymphoma. The assay was immunoSEQ multiplex PCR, and TCRdb's table has in-frame clones only and misses some. This repertoire shows about 96,000 clones, about 92% found once; its top ten account for about 2%. The material was peripheral blood mononuclear cells (PBMCs), obtained before the fourth cycle of nivolumab. These receptors were obtained from a human donor with classical Hodgkin lymphoma. CDR3s include the opening cysteine and the closing phenylalanine or tryptophan. D genes are given only for firm matches. Rows give clone size only sometimes, using once, few, many, or a class for an expanded clone.

V,D,size,J,DNA,CDR3
TRBV6-5,TRBD2,few,TRBJ2-1,TGTGCCAGCAGTTACCTTAGCGGGAGTGAGCAGTTCTTC,CASSYLSGSEQFF
TRBV7-9,TRBD2,-,TRBJ2-2,TGTGCCAGCAGCTCGTCTAGCGGGAGGAACACCGGGGAGCTGTTTTTT,CASSSSSGRNTGELFF
TRBV6-5,-,-,TRBJ1-3,TGTGCCAGCAGTTACTCAGGGATCGCCTCTGGAAACACCATATATTTT,CASSYSGIASGNTIYF
TRBV4-2,TRBD1,-,TRBJ2-5,TGTGCCAGCAGCCAAGGACAGGGGGGAGAGACCCAGTACTTC,CASSQGQGGETQYF
TRBV2,-,-,TRBJ2-7,TGTGCCAGCAGGAGCTCCTACGAGCAGTACTTC,CASRSSYEQYF
TRBV5-1,-,-,TRBJ2-7,TGCGCCAGCAGCTTCGCCCACGAGCAGTACTTC,CASSFAHEQYF
TRBV19,-,-,TRBJ2-1,TGTGCCAGTAGTATCGACGACAGGACTTTCTACAATGAGCAGTTCTTC,CASSIDDRTFYNEQFF
TRBV30,-,-,TRBJ2-7,TGTGCCTGGAGCCGGGACGTTCCCTACGAGCAGTACTTC,CAWSRDVPYEQYF
TRBV27,-,once,TRBJ2-3,TGTGCCAGCAGTTCCCCCTTAAGCACAGATACGCAGTATTTT,CASSSPLSTDTQYF
TRBV7-9,-,once,TRBJ2-6,TGTGCCAGCAGCTTAGGGGACGGAACACGAACTGGGGCCAACGTCCTGACTTTC,CASSLGDGTRTGANVLTF
TRBV2,TRBD1,-,TRBJ1-3,TGTGCCAGCAGGCCCTCCTCCGGGACAGTCTCTGGAAACACCATATATTTT,CASRPSSGTVSGNTIYF
TRBV5-4,-,-,TRBJ1-1,TGTGCCAGCAGCTTGGCTGGGGATGCTAACACTGAAGCTTTCTTT,CASSLAGDANTEAFF
TRBV19,-,-,TRBJ1-1,TGTGCCAGCTACGGTTTAGCCTTTGAAGCTTTCTTT,CASYGLAFEAFF
TRBV7-9,-,-,TRBJ1-3,TGTGCCAGCAGCTTAAGTCAGGAGCAAGGACGCTCTGGAAACACCATATATTTT,CASSLSQEQGRSGNTIYF
TRBV7-8,TRBD1,-,TRBJ1-1,TGTGCCAGCAGCTTAGCGACAGGGGTGAACACTGAAGCTTTCTTT,CASSLATGVNTEAFF
TRBV9,-,-,TRBJ1-4,TGTGCCAGCAGCGACGATCTTGGACTAAAACTGTTTTTT,CASSDDLGLKLFF
TRBV19,-,-,TRBJ1-4,TGTGCCAGTAGTAACTCGGGGGTTAATGAAAAACTGTTTTTT,CASSNSGVNEKLFF
TRBV9,-,-,TRBJ2-7,TGTGCCAGCATGTCCTACGAGCAGTACTTC,CASMSYEQYF
TRBV6-4,-,-,TRBJ2-2,TGTGCCAGCAGTGACGGGGGCGGGGAGCTGTTTTTT,CASSDGGGELFF
TRBV5-1,TRBD1,-,TRBJ2-6,TGCGCCAGCAGCACACAGGGGATTAGCTCTGGGGCCAACGTCCTGACTTTC,CASSTQGISSGANVLTF
TRBV10-3,TRBD1,-,TRBJ2-3,TGTGCCATCAGGACAGGGGGCGTTACGGATACGCAGTATTTT,CAIRTGGVTDTQYF
TRBV29-1,TRBD1,-,TRBJ2-4,TGCAGCGTTTCTGGACAGGGGGTAGTAGCCAAAAACATTCAGTACTTC,CSVSGQGVVAKNIQYF
TRBV6-1,TRBD1,-,TRBJ2-3,TGTGCCACTACCCGACAGGGGGATAGCACAGATACGCAGTATTTT,CATTRQGDSTDTQYF
TRBV7-9,TRBD1,-,TRBJ2-1,TGTGCCAGCAGCTTAATCGGAAGGACGGGGACAGGGTTTTTCTTC,CASSLIGRTGTGFFF
TRBV10-3,-,-,TRBJ2-1,TGTGCCATCAGTGAGGCTAGGACTGTCTTCTACAATGAGCAGTTCTTC,CAISEARTVFYNEQFF
TRBV5-6,-,few,TRBJ1-1,TGTGCCAGCAGCTCCGCGGGGGAGGCTTTCTTT,CASSSAGEAFF
TRBV12-5,-,-,TRBJ2-1,TGTGCTAGTGGTTTGCCCTTACCGGACAATGAGCAGTTCTTC,CASGLPLPDNEQFF
TRBV10-3,TRBD1,-,TRBJ1-5,TGTGCCATCAGTGAAAACAGGGGAGGACCGGCATATCAGCCCCAGCATTTT,CAISENRGGPAYQPQHF
TRBV6-5,-,-,TRBJ2-3,TGTGCCAGCTCCCAGTCCCGGGTCGGCACAGATACGCAGTATTTT,CASSQSRVGTDTQYF
TRBV30,-,-,TRBJ1-5,TGTGCCTGGAGTGTTTTCGGCACAAGAAGCAATCAGCCCCAGCATTTT,CAWSVFGTRSNQPQHF
TRBV9,-,-,TRBJ2-1,TGTGCCAGCAGCGTAGCATGGGTGGGCCCTCAAAATGAGCAGTTCTTC,CASSVAWVGPQNEQFF
TRBV7-9,-,-,TRBJ2-5,TGTGCCAGCAGCCTCCTGGATCTCGAAGAGACCCAGTACTTC,CASSLLDLEETQYF
TRBV14,TRBD1,-,TRBJ2-7,TGTGCCAGCAGCCCGACAGGGGGGATCTACGAGCAGTACTTC,CASSPTGGIYEQYF
TRBV18,-,-,TRBJ2-4,TGTGCCAGCTCACCACCGGACAGACTAAAAAACATTCAGTACTTC,CASSPPDRLKNIQYF
TRBV28,-,-,TRBJ2-1,TGTGCCAGCAACGTACCGGGACAAACCTACAATGAGCAGTTCTTC,CASNVPGQTYNEQFF
TRBV29-1,TRBD2,once,TRBJ2-1,TGCAGCGTTGAAGGCGGGAGGGCCCTCTCCTACAATGAGCAGTTCTTC,CSVEGGRALSYNEQFF
TRBV5-1,TRBD2,once,TRBJ2-1,TGCGCCAGCAGCTTGGCCGGCGGGGGGCGAAGTGGGGATGAGCAGTTCTTC,CASSLAGGGRSGDEQFF
TRBV5-6,TRBD2,-,TRBJ2-5,TGTGCCAGCAGCTTGACTAGCGGCCGGCAAGAGACCCAGTACTTC,CASSLTSGRQETQYF
TRBV18,-,once,TRBJ2-7,TGTGCCAGCTCACCAGTAGGGGTTGGAGGGGGGCAGTACTTC,CASSPVGVGGGQYF
TRBV21-1,-,-,TRBJ2-1,TGTGCCAGCAGCACGCCGGGACTAGAGCAGTTCTTC,CASSTPGLEQFF